These T cell receptor beta chains were read from a single sample in a study of blood T cell repertoires in COVID-19. Sequencing used immunoSEQ multiplex PCR; TCRdb keeps in-frame clones, though not all of them. The sample consists of approximately 82,000 clones, roughly 92% of them appearing once. Sequenced input: peripheral blood. These receptors all come from a woman in her sixties with active COVID-19. The CDR3 runs from the conserved cysteine through the conserved F or W. A D gene is named only where the DNA matches it firmly. Size tells how often a clone was seen (once, few, many) or the class of an expanded clone, and some rows leave it out.

D gene	V gene	clone size	J gene	CDR3 DNA	CDR3 protein
.	TRBV6-5	.	TRBJ1-1	TGTGCCAGCAGTTACTCTGGGAGCACTGAAGCTTTCTTT	CASSYSGSTEAFF
TRBD2	TRBV10-3	.	TRBJ2-3	TGTGCCATCAGTCCCCGGGGACTAGCCAACCCAGATACGCAGTATTTT	CAISPRGLANPDTQYF
.	TRBV6-6	.	TRBJ2-7	TGTGCCAGCAGCCAGCGGTCCTACGAGCAGTACTTC	CASSQRSYEQYF
.	TRBV9	.	TRBJ2-1	TGTGCCAGCAGCGTAGGTGGCGGGAACTACAATGAGCAGTTCTTC	CASSVGGGNYNEQFF
.	TRBV5-6	.	TRBJ2-1	TGTGCCAGCAGCCCATTCGTGCGGGACCGTGAGCAGTTCTTC	CASSPFVRDREQFF
TRBD1	TRBV6-1	.	TRBJ1-4	TGTGCCAGCAGTGAGACAGGGGTTCCTAATGAAAAACTGTTTTTT	CASSETGVPNEKLFF
.	TRBV18	.	TRBJ2-1	TGTGCCAGCTCACCACGAGCAGCGGGTAATGAGCAGTTCTTC	CASSPRAAGNEQFF
.	TRBV28	.	TRBJ2-3	TGTGCCAGCACCTCTCTTGTCAGCACAGATACGCAGTATTTT	CASTSLVSTDTQYF
.	TRBV5-4	.	TRBJ1-2	TGTGCCAGCAGCTTGGCCGGTCTCTACTATGGCTACACCTTC	CASSLAGLYYGYTF
TRBD1	TRBV24-1	.	TRBJ2-7	TGTGCCACCAGTGATTTCGGGACAGGGATCTACGAGCAGTACTTC	CATSDFGTGIYEQYF
.	TRBV11-2	.	TRBJ2-7	TGTGCCAGCAGCCCCCCGGCGGGGACCGAGCAGTACTTC	CASSPPAGTEQYF
.	TRBV6-5	.	TRBJ1-2	TGTGCCAGCAGTTACTCAGGCAGGGCCGCTAACTATGGCTACACCTTC	CASSYSGRAANYGYTF
TRBD2	TRBV6-6	once	TRBJ2-1	TGTGCCAGCTGCCCGGGACTAGCGGGTGGCAATGAGCAGTTCTTC	CASCPGLAGGNEQFF
TRBD2	TRBV4-3	.	TRBJ2-1	TGCGCCAGCAGCCAAGAACCCCCGCAGCGGGGGGCAAATGAGCAGTTCTTC	CASSQEPPQRGANEQFF
.	TRBV11-2	.	TRBJ2-7	TGTGCCAGCAGCATCGGAGGGACAGTCTACGAGCAGTACTTC	CASSIGGTVYEQYF
TRBD1	TRBV9	.	TRBJ2-1	TGTGCCAGCAGCGTTTGGGGACAGGGGTACAATGAGCAGTTCTTC	CASSVWGQGYNEQFF
.	TRBV5-8	.	TRBJ2-1	TGTGCCAGCAGCGGCGACTCGAGCTCCTACAATGAGCAGTTCTTC	CASSGDSSSYNEQFF
TRBD1	TRBV24-1	.	TRBJ2-5	TGTGCCACCAGTGAAAGGACAGGGGCAGAGACCCAGTACTTC	CATSERTGAETQYF
TRBD1	TRBV19	.	TRBJ1-5	TGTGCCAGTAGCGGGACAGGTAATCAGCCCCAGCATTTT	CASSGTGNQPQHF
.	TRBV29-1	.	TRBJ1-3	TGCAGCGTTGACCAGGGAGGTGGAAACACCATATATTTT	CSVDQGGGNTIYF
.	TRBV27	.	TRBJ2-1	TGTGCCAGCAGTTTATACCGACTCAGAGAGCAGTTCTTC	CASSLYRLREQFF
TRBD1	TRBV18	.	TRBJ1-2	TGTGCCAGCTCGCCGTCAGCGAGGGGGCAATTTGATGGCTACACCTTC	CASSPSARGQFDGYTF
TRBD2	TRBV5-5	.	TRBJ2-1	TGTGCCAGCAGAGCGAGACTAGCGGTGGCTGAGCAGTTCTTC	CASRARLAVAEQFF
TRBD1	TRBV5-6	.	TRBJ1-1	TGTGCCAGCAGCTCTCCGGGACAGGGGAACACTGAAGCTTTCTTT	CASSSPGQGNTEAFF
TRBD1	TRBV3-1/TRBV3-2	.	TRBJ1-1	TGTGCCAGCAGCCTACAGGGGGGAACTGAAGCTTTCTTT	CASSLQGGTEAFF
.	TRBV6-6	.	TRBJ2-7	TGTGCCGCGGGGCCGAGCTCCTACGAGCAGTACTTC	CAAGPSSYEQYF
.	TRBV6-6	.	TRBJ2-7	TGTGCCAGCAGTTACACCCCGACGGCTCCCGCGGTTTTAGACTTC	CASSYTPTAPAVLDF
TRBD1	TRBV6-1	.	TRBJ2-7	TGTGCCAGCAGTGAAAGGGAGGACAGGGTTCCAGAGCAGTACTTC	CASSEREDRVPEQYF
TRBD2	TRBV4-2	.	TRBJ2-1	TGTGCCAGCAGCCAAGATTTCGGCCGAGGACTAGCGTTCTTC	CASSQDFGRGLAFF
TRBD1	TRBV7-2	.	TRBJ2-7	TGTGCCAGCAGCTCGGGACAGGGGATTGGGGAGCAGTACTTC	CASSSGQGIGEQYF
.	TRBV6-1	.	TRBJ1-2	TGTGCCAGCAGTGAACATGGGGGGGTTTACGGCTACACCTTC	CASSEHGGVYGYTF
TRBD1	TRBV19	.	TRBJ1-2	TGTGCCAGTAGTATAGACCGGGACAGCTATGGCTACACCTTC	CASSIDRDSYGYTF
TRBD2	TRBV7-9	.	TRBJ2-1	TGTGCCAGCAGCTTGAGGCCGGGACTAGCGGCGGTAAATGAGCAGTTCTTC	CASSLRPGLAAVNEQFF